This T cell receptor (beta chain) was sequenced for a study of CD8 T cells in ankylosing spondylitis. The CDR3 totals 15 residues. Germline-derived CDR1 and CDR2 are ENHRY and SYGVKD. The germline V and J ends were trimmed by 8 bases and 2 bases, with 17 bases remaining between them. MiXCR, run by TCRdb on the 5' RACE reads, gives a single entry per CDR3 protein. The sample lists 380,000 or so distinct CDR3 sequences; 20% to 25% were seen once. The clonotype originates from a male donor with ankylosing spondylitis or in good health (not recorded which). The sample was blood, either unsorted or a sorted T cell fraction (not recorded which). V and J are TRBV10-3 and TRBJ2-3; D perhaps matches TRBD1 (5 bases). In nucleotides, the CDR3 is TGTGCCATCGCGCAGGCGCAGGGAATCACAGATACGCAGTATTTT. This sequence encodes CAIAQAQGITDTQYF.